The 5 T cell receptor beta chains below come from one sample, sequenced in a study of early stage breast cancer tumors. Assay used: immunoSEQ multiplex PCR; TCRdb lists only in-frame clones, some missing. The table records about 11,000 clones, roughly 69% of them present only once. Sample: breast tumor tissue. The receptor source for this set is a person aged 40-50 years with breast cancer.

This clone appeared a few times. The chain has TRBV15 and TRBJ1-1; D perhaps matches TRBD1 (6 bases). CDR1 and CDR2 (germline): LNHNV, YYDKDF (reference sequence). The CDR3 has 13 residues. V was shortened by 0 bases and J by 8 bases, with 10 bases between the two germline ends. The CDR3 sequence is CATSRDGGGEAFF. The CDR3 DNA reads TGTGCCACCAGCAGAGATGGGGGGGGCGAAGCTTTCTTT.

Only a few counts were recorded for this clone. The V and J genes are TRBV5-1 and TRBJ2-3; D is unclear. This CDR3 has 13 residues. Per the germline V gene, CDR1 is SGHRS and CDR2 is YFSETQ. Trimming took off 5 bases at V and 2 bases at J, with 9 bases between the two ends. The CDR3 DNA reads as TGCGCCAGCAGGCGCTCCTACACAGATACGCAGTATTTT. Its translation: CASRRSYTDTQYF.

The CDR3 region is CASSPTRRNIQYF. In nucleotides, the CDR3 is TGTGCCAGCAGCCCCACCCGGAGAAACATTCAGTACTTC. The rearrangement joins TRBV11-1 to TRBJ2-4; D unclear. The CDR3 consists of 13 residues. Trimming cost V 5 bases and J 6 bases, with 11 bases left between them. Germline V gene sequence: CDR1 SGHAT, CDR2 FQDESV (reference sequence).

This clone was counted a single time. This chain connects TRBV15 to TRBJ2-2; TRBD2 matches at 9 bases. The CDR3 length is 14 residues. Per germline, CDR1 LNHNV and CDR2 YYDKDF (reference sequence). V lost 9 bases to trimming and J lost 6 bases; unmatched junction nucleotides: 8. This chain's CDR3 is CATATLAGPGELFF. The CDR3 bases are TGTGCCACAGCCACCCTAGCGGGACCCGGGGAGCTGTTTTTT.

The CDR3 DNA reads as TGCAGCGCCGAATCTACGGGGGCTTTCTTT. Protein sequence: CSAESTGAFF. The chain has TRBV29-1 and TRBJ1-1; D is ambiguous. CDR3 size: 10 residues. V lost 7 bases and J 11 bases, leaving 14 bases between the germline ends. The V gene's germline CDR1 is SQVTM and CDR2 ANQGSEA.